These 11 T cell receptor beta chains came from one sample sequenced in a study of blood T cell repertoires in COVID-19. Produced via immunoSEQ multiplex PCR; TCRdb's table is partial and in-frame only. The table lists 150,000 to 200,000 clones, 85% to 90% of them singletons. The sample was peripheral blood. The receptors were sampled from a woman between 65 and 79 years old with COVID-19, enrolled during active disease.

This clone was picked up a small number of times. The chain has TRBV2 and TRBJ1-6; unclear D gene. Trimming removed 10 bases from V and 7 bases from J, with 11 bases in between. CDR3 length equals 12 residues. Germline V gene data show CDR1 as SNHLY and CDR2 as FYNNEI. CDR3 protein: CANRELNSPLHF. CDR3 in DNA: TGTGCCAACCGGGAGCTAAATTCACCCCTCCACTTT.

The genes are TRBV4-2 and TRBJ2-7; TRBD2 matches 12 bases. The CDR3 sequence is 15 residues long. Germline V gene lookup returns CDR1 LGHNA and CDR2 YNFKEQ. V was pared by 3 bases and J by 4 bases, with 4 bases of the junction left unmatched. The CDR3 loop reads CASSQRLAGGYEQYF. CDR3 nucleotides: TGTGCCAGCAGCCAGAGGCTAGCGGGAGGGTACGAGCAGTACTTC.

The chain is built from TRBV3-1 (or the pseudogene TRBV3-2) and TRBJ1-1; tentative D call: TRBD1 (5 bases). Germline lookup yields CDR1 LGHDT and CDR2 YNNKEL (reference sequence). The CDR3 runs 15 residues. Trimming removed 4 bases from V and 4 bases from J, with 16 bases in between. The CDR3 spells CASSRQHLGGTEAFF. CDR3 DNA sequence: TGTGCCAGCAGCCGACAGCACCTAGGCGGCACTGAAGCTTTCTTT.

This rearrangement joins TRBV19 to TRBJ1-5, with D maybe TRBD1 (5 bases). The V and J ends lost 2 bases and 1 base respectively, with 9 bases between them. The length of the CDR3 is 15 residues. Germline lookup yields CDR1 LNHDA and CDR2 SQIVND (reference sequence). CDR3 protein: CASSIQGLSNQPQHF. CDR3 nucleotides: TGTGCCAGTAGTATACAGGGCTTAAGCAATCAGCCCCAGCATTTT.

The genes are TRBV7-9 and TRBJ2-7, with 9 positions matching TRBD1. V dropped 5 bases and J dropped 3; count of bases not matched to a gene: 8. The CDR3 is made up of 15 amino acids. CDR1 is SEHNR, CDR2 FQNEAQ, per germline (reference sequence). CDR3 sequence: CASSQGQGNDYEQYF. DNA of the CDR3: TGTGCCAGCAGCCAGGGACAGGGCAATGACTACGAGCAGTACTTC.

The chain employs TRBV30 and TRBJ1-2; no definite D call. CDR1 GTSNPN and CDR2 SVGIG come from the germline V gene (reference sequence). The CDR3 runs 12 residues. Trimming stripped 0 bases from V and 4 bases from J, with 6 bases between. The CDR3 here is CAWSVSSYGYTF. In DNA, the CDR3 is TGTGCCTGGAGTGTATCTAGCTATGGCTACACCTTC.

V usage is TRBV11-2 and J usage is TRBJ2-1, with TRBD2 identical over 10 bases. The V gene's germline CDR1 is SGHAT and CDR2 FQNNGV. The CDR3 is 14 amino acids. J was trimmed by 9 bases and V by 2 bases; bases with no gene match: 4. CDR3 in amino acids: CASSLLAGAGEQFF. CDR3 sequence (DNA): TGTGCCAGCAGCTTACTAGCGGGAGCGGGTGAGCAGTTCTTC.

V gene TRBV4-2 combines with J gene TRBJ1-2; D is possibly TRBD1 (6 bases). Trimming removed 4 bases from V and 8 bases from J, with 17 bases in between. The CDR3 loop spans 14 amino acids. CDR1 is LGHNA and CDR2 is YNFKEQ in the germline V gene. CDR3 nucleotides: TGTGCCAGCAGCCGCCCGGGGCGGACAGACGGCTACACCTTC. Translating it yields CASSRPGRTDGYTF.

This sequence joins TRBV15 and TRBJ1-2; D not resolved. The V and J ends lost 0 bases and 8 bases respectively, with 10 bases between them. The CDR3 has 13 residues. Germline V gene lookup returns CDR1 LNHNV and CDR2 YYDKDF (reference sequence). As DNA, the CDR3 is TGTGCCACCAGCAGAGATTACGAGTACGGCTACACCTTC. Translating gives CATSRDYEYGYTF.

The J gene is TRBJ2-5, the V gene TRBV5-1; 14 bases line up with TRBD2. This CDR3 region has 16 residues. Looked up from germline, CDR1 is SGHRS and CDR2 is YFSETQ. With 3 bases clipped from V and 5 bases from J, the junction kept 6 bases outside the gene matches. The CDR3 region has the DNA TGCGCCAGCAGCTGGGGACTAGCGGGAGCCTCGGAGACCCAGTACTTC. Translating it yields CASSWGLAGASETQYF.

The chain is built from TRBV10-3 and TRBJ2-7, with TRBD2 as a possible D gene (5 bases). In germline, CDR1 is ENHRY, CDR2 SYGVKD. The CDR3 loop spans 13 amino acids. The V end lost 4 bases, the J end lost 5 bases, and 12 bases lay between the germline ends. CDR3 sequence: CAISGAGLNEQYF. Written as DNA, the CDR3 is TGTGCCATCAGTGGCGCGGGTCTGAACGAGCAGTACTTC.